A single sample is the source of the 7 T cell receptor beta chains below, sequenced in a study of breast tumors, draining lymph nodes, adjacent tissues. Samples came from axillary lymph nodes draining the breast cancer. TCRdb re-called the multiplex PCR reads with MiXCR, one entry per CDR3 protein. This repertoire shows 200,000 to 250,000 distinct CDR3 sequences, less than 45% found once; its top ten account for 3% to 4%. The sample consisted of axillary lymph node tissue. The receptors come from a female donor with breast cancer. Some clones in this sample may be carry-over from other donors' samples.

The table lists this clonotype with many counts. V is TRBV29-1 and J is TRBJ2-7; 7 positions match TRBD1. This CDR3 spans 12 amino acids. Germline CDR1 is SQVTM and CDR2 is ANQGSEA. The V and J ends lost 6 bases and 5 bases, in that order; junction bases with no gene match: 7. The CDR3 sequence: CSVDRARHEQYF. CDR3 in DNA: TGCAGCGTCGACAGGGCTCGGCACGAGCAGTACTTC.

This clonotype was observed a handful of times. The V and J genes are TRBV3-2 and TRBJ2-7; the tabulated D call, TRBD1, remains unverified against the DNA. TRBV3-2 is described as a pseudogene. The CDR3 consists of 14 residues. As DNA, the CDR3 is TGTGCCAGCAGCCACCGGGACAGTAACTACGAGCAGTACTTC. It translates to CASSHRDSNYEQYF.

As concerns this clonotype: This sequence may be a read error, since a much larger clone differs from it by one base. The chain links TRBV5-6 to TRBJ2-5; D call uncertain. Germline V gene lookup returns CDR1 SGHDT and CDR2 YYEEEE. The CDR3 is made up of 14 amino acids. The CDR3 region is CASSLVAKQETQCF. The DNA of the CDR3 is TGTGCCAGCAGCTTGGTTGCAAAACAAGAGACCCAGTGCTTC.

This clonotype appeared many times. V usage is TRBV20-1 and J usage is TRBJ1-3; D might be TRBD1 (6 bases). V was clipped by 6 bases and J by 0 bases, with 12 bases between them. This CDR3 comprises 14 residues. The germline V gene encodes CDR1 DFQATT and CDR2 SNEGSKA (reference sequence). The CDR3 DNA is TGCAGTGCCGACATAGGGGGCTCTGGAAACACCATATATTTT. Translation: CSADIGGSGNTIYF.

There are a few counts of this clonotype. The chain combines TRBV3-1 with TRBJ2-7; D may be TRBD2 (5 bases). Germline-derived CDR1 and CDR2 are LGHDT and YNNKEL (reference sequence). V was clipped by 0 bases and J by 6 bases, with 15 bases between them. CDR3 length equals 15 residues. DNA of the CDR3: TGTGCCAGCAGCCAAGAGGTATACGGGGTAAGCGAGCAGTACTTC. Translating gives CASSQEVYGVSEQYF.

This clonotype was counted at least ten times. V usage is TRBV5-1 and J usage is TRBJ2-7, with D perhaps assigned TRBD1 or TRBD2 (5 bases each). The germline CDR1 and CDR2 sequences are SGHRS and YFSETQ. V lost 5 bases and J 6 bases, leaving 12 bases between the germline ends. CDR3 length: 12 residues. This CDR3 reads CASSPVGGEQYF. In DNA form, the CDR3 reads TGCGCCAGCAGTCCAGTTGGGGGCGAGCAGTACTTC.

This clonotype was counted ten times or more. The J gene is TRBJ1-4, the V gene TRBV12-3 or TRBV12-4; 10 bases are a match to TRBD1. This CDR3 is 16 amino acids long. Trimming removed 7 bases from V and 6 bases from J; junction bases left unmatched: 11. The CDR3 loop is CASTGSPGTGDEKLFF. The DNA for the CDR3 is TGTGCCAGCACAGGGTCTCCCGGGACAGGGGATGAAAAACTGTTTTTT.